One and the same sample provided the 2 T cell receptor beta chains below, sequenced in a study of cytomegalovirus exposure and HLA in healthy donors. Primers included in the PCR were 60 Vbeta and 13 Jbeta primers. Sequencing used immunoSEQ multiplex PCR; TCRdb keeps in-frame clones, though not all of them. The sample lists over 150,000 clones; around 80% were seen once. The sequenced sample was PBMCs. The receptor source for this set is a man in his thirties or forties in good health and CMV-seronegative.

CDR3 coding DNA: TGTGCCAGCAGTTTATTAGGGGGCCCGGATGGTAGACATGGCTACACCTTC. This codes for CASSLLGGPDGRHGYTF. J is TRBJ1-2 and V is TRBV28; 7 bases line up with TRBD1. V shed 1 base and J 6 bases; nucleotides not matched to a gene: 14. The germline gives CDR1 MDHEN, CDR2 SYDVKM. This CDR3 is 17 amino acids long.

This clone appeared a few times. The chain carries TRBV7-9 and TRBJ2-3; D possibly corresponds to TRBD2 (6 bases). Trimming took off 7 bases at V and 8 bases at J, with 25 bases between the two ends. The CDR3 has 16 amino acids. CDR1 and CDR2 from the germline V gene are SEHNR and FQNEAQ (reference sequence). This CDR3 reads CASTREARGRVLTQYF. As DNA, the CDR3 is TGTGCCAGCACCCGAGAAGCCCGGGGGAGAGTTCTTACGCAGTATTTT.